One and the same sample provided the 20 T cell receptor beta chains below, sequenced in a study of blood T cell repertoires in COVID-19. Repertoires were generated with immunoSEQ multiplex PCR, while TCRdb's copy carries only in-frame clones and drops some. The table lists 160,000 or so clones, 80% of them singletons, with 6.5% in the top ten. Sequencing was carried out using peripheral blood. The receptors shown here come from a man between 65 and 85 years old with active or convalescent COVID-19.

The CDR3 sequence: CATSYMSSSTDTQYF. The CDR3, as DNA: TGTGCCACCAGCTATATGTCCTCTAGCACAGATACGCAGTATTTT. J is TRBJ2-3 and V is TRBV15; D remains ambiguous. Germline-derived CDR1 and CDR2 are LNHNV and YYDKDF (reference sequence). The length of the CDR3 is 15 residues. V was cut by 5 bases and J by 0 bases, with 12 bases left in between.

The chain uses TRBV27 and TRBJ1-5; 10 bases are shared with TRBD1. Germline V gene lookup returns CDR1 MNHEY and CDR2 SMNVEV (reference sequence). J lost 0 bases, V lost 5 bases, and 10 bases had no gene match. There are 18 residues in the CDR3. The CDR3 DNA sequence: TGTGCCAGCAGTCCCCAGGGACAGGGGCGGAGTAGCAATCAGCCCCAGCATTTT. It translates to CASSPQGQGRSSNQPQHF.

The rearrangement links TRBV20-1 to TRBJ2-1, with D perhaps TRBD2 (6 bases). Germline CDR1 reads DFQATT; CDR2 reads SNEGSKA (reference sequence). This CDR3 spans 16 amino acids. V was clipped by 3 bases and J by 10 bases, with 25 bases between them. Here the CDR3 reads CSASLNRLGGPDEQFF. For the CDR3, the DNA is TGCAGTGCTAGTCTAAATCGACTAGGAGGACCGGACGAGCAGTTCTTC.

The chain employs TRBV5-4 and TRBJ1-1, with 8 nucleotides matching TRBD1. V shed 1 base and J 3 bases; nucleotides not matched to a gene: 2. Germline CDR1 is SGHNT and CDR2 is YYREEE (reference sequence). This CDR3 contains 14 residues. DNA of the CDR3: TGTGCCAGCAGCTTGACACAGGGGGACACTGAAGCTTTCTTT. It specifies CASSLTQGDTEAFF.

The chain recombines TRBV7-2 with TRBJ2-3; 14 nucleotides align to TRBD2. This CDR3 is built from 18 residues. Germline V gene lookup returns CDR1 SGHTA and CDR2 FQGNSA. The J segment lost 0 bases and the V segment lost 4 bases, leaving 6 bases of the junction unmatched. The CDR3 protein is CASSYGLAGGSSTDTQYF. CDR3 coding DNA: TGTGCCAGCAGCTACGGACTAGCGGGGGGTTCTAGCACAGATACGCAGTATTTT.

CDR3 sequence (DNA): TGTGCCAGCAAATTCACGGGAGCAGAGACCCAGTACTTC. Its translation: CASKFTGAETQYF. The chain is built from TRBV2 and TRBJ2-5, with D possibly TRBD2 on 6 matching bases. Trimming stripped 7 bases from V and 4 bases from J, with 13 bases between. Per the germline V gene, CDR1 is SNHLY and CDR2 is FYNNEI. The length of the CDR3 is 13 residues. Drawing the rest from reference TRBV2 and TRBJ2-5, the complete variable domain is EPEVTQTPSHQVTQMGQEVILRCVPISNHLYFYWYRQILGQKVEFLVSFYNNEISEKSEIFDDQFSVERPDGSNFTLKIRSTKLEDSAMYFCASKFTGAETQYFGPGTRLLVL.

The V and J genes are TRBV7-8 and TRBJ1-2, with D unresolved. In germline, CDR1 is SGHVS, CDR2 FQNEAQ. The CDR3 has 14 amino acids. The V end lost 5 bases, the J end lost 8 bases, and 18 bases lay between the germline ends. The CDR3 spells CASSAAEVSGGYTF. CDR3 DNA: TGTGCCAGCAGCGCGGCGGAGGTGAGTGGAGGCTACACCTTC.

The V gene is TRBV30, the J gene TRBJ2-5; possibly TRBD2 for D (5 bases). This CDR3 has 14 amino acids. The germline V gene encodes CDR1 GTSNPN and CDR2 SVGIG (reference sequence). The ends were cut back, 2 bases at V and 3 bases at J, with 13 bases in the middle. The CDR3 is CAWSLGLGKETQYF. CDR3 nucleotide sequence: TGTGCCTGGAGTCTCGGACTGGGAAAAGAGACCCAGTACTTC.

V gene TRBV5-6 combines with J gene TRBJ2-3; TRBD2 aligns across 11 bases. Trimming at V came to 3 bases and at J to 5 bases, leaving 8 bases not matched to a gene. The CDR3 covers 16 residues. CDR1 is SGHDT, CDR2 YYEEEE, per germline. This chain's CDR3 is CASSSALAGGRDTQYF. The DNA for the CDR3 is TGTGCCAGCAGCTCCGCCCTAGCGGGGGGTAGAGATACGCAGTATTTT.

The chain employs TRBV7-9 and TRBJ1-3, with TRBD1 as a possible D gene (5 bases). The CDR3 extends over 13 amino acids. Trimming removed 11 bases from V and 1 base from J, with 12 bases in between. Germline values: CDR1 SEHNR, CDR2 FQNEAQ (reference sequence). CDR3 nucleotides: TGTGCCTTACAACAGGAGTCTGGAAACACCATATATTTT. It specifies CALQQESGNTIYF.

The chain couples TRBV2 to TRBJ1-1; TRBD1 matches 9 bases. The CDR3 loop spans 13 amino acids. CDR1 is SNHLY, CDR2 FYNNEI, per germline. V was pared by 4 bases and J by 4 bases, with 1 base of the junction left unmatched. DNA of the CDR3: TGTGCCAGCAGTGGACAGGGGGGCACTGAAGCTTTCTTT. It translates to CASSGQGGTEAFF.

The chain links TRBV19 to TRBJ1-2; no definite D call. Trimming shortened V by 3 bases and J by 7 bases, and 12 bases separated the two germline ends. Germline-derived CDR1 and CDR2 are LNHDA and SQIVND (reference sequence). This CDR3 has 13 amino acids. The CDR3 region is CASSMWSAGGYTF. CDR3 DNA sequence: TGTGCCAGTAGTATGTGGTCCGCGGGTGGCTACACCTTC.

This chain links TRBV7-6 with TRBJ2-5; 7 nucleotides agree with TRBD2. The CDR3 loop spans 16 amino acids. Looked up from germline, CDR1 is SGHVS and CDR2 is FNYEAQ. V lost 0 bases to trimming and J lost 4 bases; unmatched junction nucleotides: 8. CDR3 in DNA: TGTGCCAGCAGCTTAGCTCAGGCGGGAGTGCGAGAGACCCAGTACTTC. Its protein product is CASSLAQAGVRETQYF.

The rearrangement joins TRBV10-1 to TRBJ2-7, with D hard to call. The CDR3 loop spans 11 amino acids. Germline V gene sequence: CDR1 WNHNN, CDR2 SYGVQD (reference sequence). V lost 5 bases and J lost 3, with 5 bases in between. CDR3 in DNA: TGCGCCAGCAGTCCCGGCTACGAGCAGTACTTC. As protein: CASSPGYEQYF.

The chain combines TRBV5-1 with TRBJ2-1, with 13 bases fitting TRBD2. V shed 8 bases, J shed 6 bases, and the junction held 5 bases outside the gene matches. The germline gives CDR1 SGHRS, CDR2 YFSETQ. The CDR3 covers 14 residues. CDR3 loop: CASSRTSGSNEQFF. The CDR3 DNA is TGCGCCAGTTCACGGACTAGCGGGAGCAATGAGCAGTTCTTC.

The chain joins TRBV4-3 to TRBJ2-1, with D maybe TRBD1 (5 bases). V gave up 0 bases and J gave up 4 bases, with 16 bases separating them. Germline CDR1 LGHNA, CDR2 YSLEER. This CDR3 comprises 17 residues. CDR3 in DNA: TGCGCCAGCAGCCAAGAGGACGGTCAGGGTGCTTACAATGAGCAGTTCTTC. The encoded protein is CASSQEDGQGAYNEQFF.

The chain uses TRBV3-1 (or the pseudogene TRBV3-2) and TRBJ2-7; TRBD1 aligns across 7 bases. The V and J ends lost 4 bases and 1 base, in that order; junction bases with no gene match: 4. There are 14 residues in the CDR3. CDR1 is LGHDT, CDR2 YNNKEL, per germline (reference sequence). Here the CDR3 reads CASSLRDSSYEQYF. CDR3 nucleotides: TGTGCCAGCAGCCTCCGGGACAGTTCCTACGAGCAGTACTTC.

This clone was picked up one time. J is TRBJ2-5 and V is TRBV9, with TRBD1 identical over 8 bases. The trim removed 3 bases at V and 0 bases at J, leaving 28 bases unmatched. CDR1 SGDLS and CDR2 YYNGEE come from the germline V gene. The length of the CDR3 is 23 residues. Written as DNA, the CDR3 is TGTGCCAGCAGCGCAAGTCGGGCGGACAGGGCCAATACAAAACCACACAACCAAGAGACCCAGTACTTC. It codes for CASSASRADRANTKPHNQETQYF.

This clone was observed once. This chain uses TRBV3-1 (or the pseudogene TRBV3-2) with TRBJ1-1, with D perhaps matching TRBD1 (6 bases). Germline V lookup: CDR1 LGHDT, CDR2 YNNKEL (reference sequence). The CDR3 has 16 residues. V was trimmed by 4 bases and J by 5 bases, leaving 20 bases between them. This CDR3 is CASSRLTGTTGTEAFF. The DNA for the CDR3 is TGTGCCAGCAGCCGTCTTACAGGGACGACCGGGACTGAAGCTTTCTTT.

Here the CDR3 DNA reads TGTGCCAGCAGTTCGGGCACTGAAGCTTTCTTT. It codes for CASSSGTEAFF. V is TRBV27 and J is TRBJ1-1; D not certain. Trimming shortened V by 4 bases and J by 4 bases, and 4 bases separated the two germline ends. The germline V gene has CDR1 MNHEY and CDR2 SMNVEV (reference sequence). The CDR3 covers 11 residues.